This T cell receptor (beta chain) comes out of a study of cytomegalovirus exposure and HLA in healthy donors. Findings and limits, study-wide: According to the study, approximately 150 TCR beta chains were cytomegalovirus-associated. A missense DCLRE1C variant was associated with V- and J-gene trimming of TCR beta chains in a later analysis, and an independent cohort replicated the association.

With respect to this clone: Its specificity is unknown.

Primers included in the PCR were 60 Vbeta and 13 Jbeta primers. Authors' processing steps: In a later analysis, 8.5 million to 14 million of tens of millions of unique beta chains occurred in at least two donors. The table came from immunoSEQ multiplex PCR; TCRdb's copy has only in-frame clones and leaves some out. V and J calls and clone size are given by that table; D and trimming were obtained from the DNA. The table shows over 100,000 clones, with 78% occurring only once. The length of the CDR3 is 17 residues. Germline CDR1 and CDR2: MDHEN and SYDVKM. Trimming shortened V by 2 bases and J by 0 bases, and 16 bases separated the two germline ends.

Sequenced sample: PBMCs. The sequence came from a woman in her twenties or thirties in good health and CMV-seropositive. This chain links TRBV28 with TRBJ1-1; no definite D call. This CDR3 is CASSLKPLARMNTEAFF. The CDR3 coding sequence is TGTGCCAGCAGTTTAAAACCTTTGGCGAGGATGAACACTGAAGCTTTCTTT. Full variable domain (remainder filled in from reference TRBV28 and TRBJ1-1): DVKVTQSSRYLVKRTGEKVFLECVQDMDHENMFWYRQDPGLGLRLIYFSYDVKMKEKGDIPEGYSVSREKKERFSLILESASTNQTSMYLCASSLKPLARMNTEAFFGQGTRLTVV.